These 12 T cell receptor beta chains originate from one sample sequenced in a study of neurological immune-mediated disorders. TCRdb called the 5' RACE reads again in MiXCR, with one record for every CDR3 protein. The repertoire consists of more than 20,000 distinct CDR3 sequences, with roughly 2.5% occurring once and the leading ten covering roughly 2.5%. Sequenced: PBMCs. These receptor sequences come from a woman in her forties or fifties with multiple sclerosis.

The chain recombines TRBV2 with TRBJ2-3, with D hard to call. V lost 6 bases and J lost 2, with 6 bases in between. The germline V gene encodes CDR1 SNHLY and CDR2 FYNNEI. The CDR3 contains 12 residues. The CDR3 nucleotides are TGTGCCAGCAGACAAAACACAGATACGCAGTATTTT. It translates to CASRQNTDTQYF.

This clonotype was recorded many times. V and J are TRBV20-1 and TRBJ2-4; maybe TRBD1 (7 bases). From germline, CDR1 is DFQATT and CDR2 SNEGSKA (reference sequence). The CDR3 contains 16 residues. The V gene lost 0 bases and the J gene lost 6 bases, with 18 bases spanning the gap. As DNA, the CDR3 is TGCAGTGCTAGAGATCTTGGGCGGGACAGTTTAAACATTCAGTACTTC. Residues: CSARDLGRDSLNIQYF.

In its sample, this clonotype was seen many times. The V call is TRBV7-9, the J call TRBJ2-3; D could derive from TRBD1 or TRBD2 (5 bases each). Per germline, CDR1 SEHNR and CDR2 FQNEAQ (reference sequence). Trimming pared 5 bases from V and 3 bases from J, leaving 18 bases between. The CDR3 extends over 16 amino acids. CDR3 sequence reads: CASSRSGRGGTDTQYF. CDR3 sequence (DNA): TGTGCCAGCAGCCGTTCGGGAAGGGGTGGGACAGATACGCAGTATTTT. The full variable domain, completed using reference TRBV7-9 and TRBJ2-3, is DTGVSQNPRHKITKRGQNVTFRCDPISEHNRLYWYRQTLGQGPEFLTYFQNEAQLEKSRLLSDRFSAERPKGSFSTLEIQRTEQGDSAMYLCASSRSGRGGTDTQYFGPGTRLTVL.

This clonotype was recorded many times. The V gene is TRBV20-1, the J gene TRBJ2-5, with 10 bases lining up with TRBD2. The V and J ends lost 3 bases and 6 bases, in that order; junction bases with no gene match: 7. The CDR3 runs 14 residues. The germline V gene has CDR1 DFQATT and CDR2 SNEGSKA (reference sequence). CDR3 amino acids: CSASLPSGGKTQYF. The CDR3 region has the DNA TGCAGTGCTAGTCTGCCTAGCGGGGGAAAGACCCAGTACTTC.

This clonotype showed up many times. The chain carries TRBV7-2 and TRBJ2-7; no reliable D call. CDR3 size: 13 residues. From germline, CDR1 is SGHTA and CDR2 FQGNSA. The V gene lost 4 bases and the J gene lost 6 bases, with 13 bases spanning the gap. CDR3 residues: CASSSRVSGEQYF. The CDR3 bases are TGTGCCAGCAGCTCACGAGTTAGTGGCGAGCAGTACTTC.

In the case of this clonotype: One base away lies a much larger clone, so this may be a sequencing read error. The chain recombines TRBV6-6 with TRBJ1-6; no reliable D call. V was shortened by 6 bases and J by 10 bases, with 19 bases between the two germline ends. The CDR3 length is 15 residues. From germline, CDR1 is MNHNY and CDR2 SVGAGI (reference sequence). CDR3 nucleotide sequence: TGTGCCAGCAGCCGCCTCGTCGTCAGTCAGTCACCCCTCCACTTT. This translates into CASSRLVVSQSPLHF.

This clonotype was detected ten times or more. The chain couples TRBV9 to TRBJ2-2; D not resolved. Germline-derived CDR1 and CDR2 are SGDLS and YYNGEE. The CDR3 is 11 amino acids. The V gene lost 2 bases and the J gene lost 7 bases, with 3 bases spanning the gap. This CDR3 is CASSVNGELFF. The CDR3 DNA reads TGTGCCAGCAGCGTGAACGGGGAGCTGTTTTTT.

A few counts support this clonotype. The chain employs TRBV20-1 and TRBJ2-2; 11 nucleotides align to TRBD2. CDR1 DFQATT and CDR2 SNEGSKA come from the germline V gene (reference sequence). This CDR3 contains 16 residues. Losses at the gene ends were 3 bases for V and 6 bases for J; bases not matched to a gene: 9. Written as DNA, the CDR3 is TGCAGTGCTAGGGCCCTAGCGGGGGGCCTCCCCGGGGAGCTGTTTTTT. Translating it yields CSARALAGGLPGELFF.

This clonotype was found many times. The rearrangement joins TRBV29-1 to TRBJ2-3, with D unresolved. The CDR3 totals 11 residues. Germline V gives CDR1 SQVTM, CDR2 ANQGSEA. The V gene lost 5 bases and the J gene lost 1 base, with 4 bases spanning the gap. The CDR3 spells CSVQGTDTQYF. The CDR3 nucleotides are TGCAGCGTTCAAGGCACAGATACGCAGTATTTT.

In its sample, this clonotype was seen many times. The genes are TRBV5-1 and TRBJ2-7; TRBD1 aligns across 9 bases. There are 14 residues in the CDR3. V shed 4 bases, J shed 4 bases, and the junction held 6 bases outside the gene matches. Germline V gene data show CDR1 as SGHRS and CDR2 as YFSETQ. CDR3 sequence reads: CASSPDRGRYEQYF. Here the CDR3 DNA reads TGCGCCAGCAGCCCGGACAGGGGACGTTACGAGCAGTACTTC.

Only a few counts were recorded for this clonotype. The CDR3 loop is CASSLRGRVSNTGELFF. CDR3 nucleotide sequence: TGTGCCAGCAGTTTACGAGGTCGGGTTTCGAACACCGGGGAGCTGTTTTTT. The gene calls are TRBV27 and TRBJ2-2; D is uncertain. Looked up from germline, CDR1 is MNHEY and CDR2 is SMNVEV (reference sequence). V was clipped by 2 bases and J by 0 bases, with 13 bases between them. The CDR3 has 17 residues.

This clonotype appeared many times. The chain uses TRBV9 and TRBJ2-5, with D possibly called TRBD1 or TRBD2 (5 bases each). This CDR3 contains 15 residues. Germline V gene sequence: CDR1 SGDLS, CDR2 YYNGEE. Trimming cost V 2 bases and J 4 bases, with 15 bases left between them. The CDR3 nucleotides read TGTGCCAGCAGCGTCGGAACAACGGGGCTAGAGACCCAGTACTTC. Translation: CASSVGTTGLETQYF.